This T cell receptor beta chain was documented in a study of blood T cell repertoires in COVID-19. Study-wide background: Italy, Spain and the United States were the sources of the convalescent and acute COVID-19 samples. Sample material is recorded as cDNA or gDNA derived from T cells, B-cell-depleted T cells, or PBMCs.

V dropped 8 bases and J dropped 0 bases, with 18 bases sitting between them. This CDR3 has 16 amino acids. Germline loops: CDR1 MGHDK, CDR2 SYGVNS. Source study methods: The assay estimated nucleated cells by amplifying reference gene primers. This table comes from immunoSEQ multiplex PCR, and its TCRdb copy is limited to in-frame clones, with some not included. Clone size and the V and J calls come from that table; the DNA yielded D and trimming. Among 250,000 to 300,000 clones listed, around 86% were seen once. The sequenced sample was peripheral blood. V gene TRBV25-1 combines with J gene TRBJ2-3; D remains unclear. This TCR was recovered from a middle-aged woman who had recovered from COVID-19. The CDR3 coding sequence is TGTGCCAGCCGCGACACCGTTGGTTTTAGCACAGATACGCAGTATTTT. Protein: CASRDTVGFSTDTQYF.